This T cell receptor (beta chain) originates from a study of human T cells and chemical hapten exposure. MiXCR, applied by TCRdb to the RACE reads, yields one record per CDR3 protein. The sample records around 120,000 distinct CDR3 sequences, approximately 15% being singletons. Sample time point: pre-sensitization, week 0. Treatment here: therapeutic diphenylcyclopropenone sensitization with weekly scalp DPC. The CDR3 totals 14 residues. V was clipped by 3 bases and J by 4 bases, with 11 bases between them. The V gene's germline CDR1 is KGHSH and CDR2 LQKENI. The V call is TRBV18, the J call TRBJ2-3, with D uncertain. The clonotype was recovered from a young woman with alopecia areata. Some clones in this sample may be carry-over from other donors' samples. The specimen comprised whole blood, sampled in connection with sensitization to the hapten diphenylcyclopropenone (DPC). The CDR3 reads CASSPTLWADTQYF. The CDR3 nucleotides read TGTGCCAGCTCACCGACCCTCTGGGCAGATACGCAGTATTTT.